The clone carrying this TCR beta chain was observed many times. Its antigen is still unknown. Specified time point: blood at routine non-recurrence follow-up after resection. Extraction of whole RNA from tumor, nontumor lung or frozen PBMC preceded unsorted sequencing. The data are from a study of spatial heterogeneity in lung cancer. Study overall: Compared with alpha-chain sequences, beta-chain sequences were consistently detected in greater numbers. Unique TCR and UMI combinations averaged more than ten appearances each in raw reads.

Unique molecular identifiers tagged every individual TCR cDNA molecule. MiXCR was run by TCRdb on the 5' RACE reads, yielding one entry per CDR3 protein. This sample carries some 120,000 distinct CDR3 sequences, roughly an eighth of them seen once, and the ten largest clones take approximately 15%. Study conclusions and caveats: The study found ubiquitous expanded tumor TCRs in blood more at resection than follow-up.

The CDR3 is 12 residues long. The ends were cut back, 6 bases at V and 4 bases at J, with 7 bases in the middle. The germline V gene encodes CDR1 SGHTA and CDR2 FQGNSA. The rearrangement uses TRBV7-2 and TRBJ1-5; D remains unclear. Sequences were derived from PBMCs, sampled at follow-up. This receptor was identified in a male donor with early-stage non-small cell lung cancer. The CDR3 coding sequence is TGTGCCAGCAGTGTACAAAATCAGCCCCAGCATTTT. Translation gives CASSVQNQPQHF.